This T cell receptor beta chain was retrieved from a study of PD-1 blockade in classical Hodgkin lymphoma. Findings and caveats of the study: Reported baseline diversity: healthy donors highest, relapsed/refractory patients lowest.

The assay was immunoSEQ multiplex PCR, and TCRdb's table has in-frame clones only and misses some. The sample yields tens of thousands of clones, approximately 81% seen once. Every one of the patients relapsed after autologous stem cell transplantation (brentuximab vedotin exposure was variable). Per germline, CDR1 SGHNT and CDR2 YYREEE (reference sequence). There are 13 residues in the CDR3. V trimming: 0 bases; J trimming: 8 bases; junction bases outside the gene matches: 4. Comments on this clone: Its antigen remains unknown.

The TCR comes from a human donor with classical Hodgkin lymphoma. The sequenced sample was peripheral blood mononuclear cells (PBMCs), obtained at baseline. The gene calls are TRBV5-4 and TRBJ1-2, with 7 bases aligning to TRBD1. CDR3 region: CASSLGGGSGYTF. CDR3 bases: TGTGCCAGCAGCTTGGGAGGGGGCTCCGGCTACACCTTC.